This is a list of T cell receptor beta chains from one sample in a study of technical replicates of blood from a handful of donors. The protocol was immunoSEQ multiplex PCR, while the TCRdb copy is restricted to in-frame clones and leaves out a portion. The sample includes 75,000 to 90,000 clones, about nine tenths of them seen just once. Input material: T cells isolated from PBMCs. These receptors all stem from a human donor in good health. CDR3s include the opening cysteine and the closing phenylalanine or tryptophan. The D gene is left open where the match is weak. Some rows have no size entry. The others give once, few or many, or a class for an expanded clone.

TRBJ2-5 | TRBD1 | - | TRBV13 | TGTGCCAGCAGCTTAGTTGACAGGGGTTCCCAAGAGACCCAGTACTTC | CASSLVDRGSQETQYF
TRBJ2-7 | TRBD2 | once | TRBV7-9 | TGTGCCAGCAGGCCTAGCGGGAGCCAAAGCTCCTACGAGCAGTACTTC | CASRPSGSQSSYEQYF
TRBJ2-7 | - | - | TRBV7-9 | TGTGCCAGCAGCTTATCGGGGAACGAGCAGTACTTC | CASSLSGNEQYF
TRBJ1-2 | TRBD1 | once | TRBV7-9 | TGTGCCAGCATCCCACCAGGGGGAGCGGATGGCTACACCTTC | CASIPPGGADGYTF
TRBJ2-2 | - | - | TRBV27 | TGTGCCAGCAGTTTATATTATCGGAGAGCCGGGGAGCTGTTTTTT | CASSLYYRRAGELFF
TRBJ2-1 | TRBD2 | - | TRBV5-1 | TGCGCCAGCAGCTTGTCGAACTCCGGGACTAGCCTTATGGATGAGCAGTTCTTC | CASSLSNSGTSLMDEQFF
TRBJ2-3 | TRBD2 | once | TRBV6-6 | TGTGCCGCCGTCTCCGGGGGAGGGGGCACAGATACGCAGTATTTT | CAAVSGGGGTDTQYF
TRBJ1-1 | - | - | TRBV28 | TGTGCCAGCAGTACTCCCAGGGAGGACACTGAAGCTTTCTTT | CASSTPREDTEAFF
TRBJ2-7 | TRBD1 | - | TRBV6-5 | TGTGCCAGCAGAAGACCCGGGACAGGCAACTACGAGCAGTACTTC | CASRRPGTGNYEQYF
TRBJ2-3 | - | once | TRBV25-1 | TGTGCCAGCAGTGAATTTCTGAGTGGCACAGATACGCAGTATTTT | CASSEFLSGTDTQYF
TRBJ2-1 | TRBD2 | - | TRBV7-9 | TGTGCCAGCAGCCCCCCCCTAGCGGGAGGGCCTGGTGAGCAGTTCTTC | CASSPPLAGGPGEQFF
TRBJ1-2 | TRBD1 | - | TRBV9 | TGTGCCAGCAGCGTGGGACAGGGGTATGGCTACACCTTC | CASSVGQGYGYTF
TRBJ1-5 | - | - | TRBV30 | TGTGCCTGGAGCGGAGCAGGGAGCAATCAGCCCCAGCATTTT | CAWSGAGSNQPQHF
TRBJ2-1 | TRBD2 | few | TRBV2 | TGTGCTTGGATAGCGGGGGATACCTACAATGAGCAGTTCTTC | CAWIAGDTYNEQFF
TRBJ1-2 | - | - | TRBV9 | TGTGCCAGCAGCCCATTTGGGTACCCATTCGACCGACAGGCTAACTATGGCTACACCTTC | CASSPFGYPFDRQANYGYTF
TRBJ2-7 | TRBD1 | - | TRBV19 | TGTGCCAGTAGTATTGTGCAGGGGGCCCCCTACGAGCAGTACTTC | CASSIVQGAPYEQYF
TRBJ1-1 | TRBD1 | - | TRBV2 | TGTGCCAGCAGTCCCGGGACAGGGTTGAACACTGAAGCTTTCTTT | CASSPGTGLNTEAFF
TRBJ2-1 | TRBD2 | - | TRBV7-9 | TGTGCCAGCATCACTCCCGGTCGTCGAGCGGGGTCCAATGAGCAGTTCTTC | CASITPGRRAGSNEQFF
TRBJ2-2 | - | - | TRBV11-2 | TGTGCCAGCAGCTTCCTCCCCGGGGAGCTGTTTTTT | CASSFLPGELFF
TRBJ2-1 | - | once | TRBV5-4 | TGTGCCAGCAGCTCGGGGGACGGCCTCGATGAGCAGTTCTTC | CASSSGDGLDEQFF
TRBJ1-2 | - | few | TRBV11-1 | TGTGCCAGCAGCTTAGACCACAACCTGAAGTATGGCTACACCTTC | CASSLDHNLKYGYTF
TRBJ2-1 | TRBD2 | - | TRBV13 | TGTGCCAGCAGCCAGCAGACTAGCGCGAACACTGAGCAGATCTTC | CASSQQTSANTEQIF
TRBJ2-7 | - | - | TRBV5-6 | TGTGCCAGCAGCTTGGGGAGGTCCTACGAGCAGTACTTC | CASSLGRSYEQYF
TRBJ2-3 | TRBD2 | - | TRBV6-6 | TGTGCCAGCAGACCGCCGTCGGGAGGAGGGGCCGATACGCAGTATTTT | CASRPPSGGGADTQYF
TRBJ1-1 | TRBD1 | - | TRBV7-2 | TGTGCCAGCAGCTTAGCGGGGACAGCCGTGGGAGCTTTCTTT | CASSLAGTAVGAFF
TRBJ2-2 | TRBD2 | - | TRBV10-3 | TGTGCCATCAGTGACGCGGGAGTCATCGGGGAGCTGTTTTTT | CAISDAGVIGELFF
TRBJ1-4 | - | once | TRBV29-1 | TGCAGCGTTGGCTTCGGACAGCTACTGTTTTTT | CSVGFGQLLFF
TRBJ1-4 | - | - | TRBV6-1 | TGTGCCAGCAGTGAAGCGGTTTTGTGGCAGGGAAGTGAAAAACTGTTTTTT | CASSEAVLWQGSEKLFF
TRBJ2-3 | - | - | TRBV12-5 | TGTGCTAGTGGTTTGGTGGGCGGGGGCACAGATACGCAGTATTTT | CASGLVGGGTDTQYF
TRBJ2-1 | - | - | TRBV2 | TGTGCCAGCCTCTCCTTCCTCCTTGAGCAGTTCTTC | CASLSFLLEQFF
TRBJ1-1 | - | - | TRBV19 | TGTGCCAGTAGATTGGACAGATGGAACACTGAAGCTTTCTTT | CASRLDRWNTEAFF
TRBJ2-1 | - | - | TRBV28 | TGCACAACGGGACTGTACAATGAGCAGTTCTTC | CTTGLYNEQFF
TRBJ2-2 | - | - | TRBV5-1 | TGCGCCAGCAGCCCCGGACCGGGAATCTCAAACACCGGGGAGCTGTTTTTT | CASSPGPGISNTGELFF
TRBJ1-5 | - | - | TRBV19 | TGTGCCAGTAGTATTAGGGGAATAAGGGATCAGCCCCAGCATTTT | CASSIRGIRDQPQHF
TRBJ2-7 | - | - | TRBV7-9 | TGTGCCAGCAGCTTAGAGGACACAGCCTACGAGCAGTACTTC | CASSLEDTAYEQYF
TRBJ2-2 | - | - | TRBV2 | TGTGCCAGCAGTGGGGTGCAGGGTTTTAAAACCGGGGAGCTGTTTTTT | CASSGVQGFKTGELFF
TRBJ2-5 | TRBD2 | - | TRBV6-5 | TGTGCCAGCAGTTACCTGGCGGGAGTTGAGACCCAGTACTTC | CASSYLAGVETQYF
TRBJ2-1 | - | - | TRBV6-5 | TGTGCCAGCAGCTTAAACAAACATGAGCAGTTCTTC | CASSLNKHEQFF
TRBJ2-4 | - | once | TRBV29-1 | TGCAGCGTCCGGAGGGGAGGGGGAATTGCCAAAAACATTCAGTACTTC | CSVRRGGGIAKNIQYF
TRBJ2-3 | TRBD1 | - | TRBV6-6 | TGTGCCAGCAGTTACTCTACAGGGGTGAGCACAGATACGCAGTATTTT | CASSYSTGVSTDTQYF
TRBJ2-7 | TRBD1 | - | TRBV6-6 | TGTGCCAGCAGTTACCGGACAGGGCTCTCCTACGAGCAGTACTTC | CASSYRTGLSYEQYF
TRBJ2-5 | TRBD1 | once | TRBV5-5 | TGTGCCAGCAGCGTGTATCCGGGACAGGGGCCTATAGAGACCCAGTACTTC | CASSVYPGQGPIETQYF